The rows below give T cell receptor beta chains drawn from one sample of a study of T cells in Graves' hyperthyroidism and ophthalmopathy. TCRdb redid the calling of the multiplex PCR reads with MiXCR, one entry per CDR3 protein. The profile covers 300,000 to 450,000 distinct CDR3 sequences, with about 14% appearing a single time and around 10% taken by the ten largest. The sample comprised blood. All receptors come from a woman aged 55-69 years with Graves' hyperthyroidism. Both conserved end residues are part of each CDR3. The D gene is left open where the match is weak. Expanded clones are given a class, and other clones once, few, many or no size at all.

j_gene: TRBJ2-3
abundance: many
v_gene: TRBV18
d_gene: TRBD1
CDR3nt: TGTGCCAGCTCACCACTGACAGGGGCCACAGATACGCAGTATTTT
CDR3aa: CASSPLTGATDTQYF

j_gene: TRBJ2-5
abundance: many
v_gene: TRBV7-9
d_gene: TRBD2
CDR3nt: TGTGCCAGCAGCACCGGGACTAGCGGGAGGGAGACCCAGTACTTC
CDR3aa: CASSTGTSGRETQYF

j_gene: TRBJ2-5
abundance: many
v_gene: TRBV7-9
d_gene: TRBD2
CDR3nt: TGTGCCAGCAGCTTTCGGGACTACCCGGAGACCCAGTACTTC
CDR3aa: CASSFRDYPETQYF

j_gene: TRBJ2-3
abundance: NA
v_gene: TRBV25-1
d_gene: NA
CDR3nt: TGTGCCAGCAGTGAATCGGGCGGCGGGCCGTCGTCAGATACGCAGTATTTT
CDR3aa: CASSESGGGPSSDTQYF

j_gene: TRBJ2-1
abundance: few
v_gene: TRBV7-9
d_gene: TRBD1
CDR3nt: TGTGCCAGCAGCTCGGGACAGGAGCAGTTCTTC
CDR3aa: CASSSGQEQFF

j_gene: TRBJ2-3
abundance: many
v_gene: TRBV29-1
d_gene: NA
CDR3nt: TGCAGCGTTGCTCTCCAGGGGTTGATCGGAGATACGCAGTATTTT
CDR3aa: CSVALQGLIGDTQYF

j_gene: TRBJ1-2
abundance: NA
v_gene: TRBV29-1
d_gene: NA
CDR3nt: TGCAGCGTTGTCCTGTCGCGAGGCTATGGCTACACCTTC
CDR3aa: CSVVLSRGYGYTF

j_gene: TRBJ2-1
abundance: few
v_gene: TRBV4-1
d_gene: NA
CDR3nt: TGCGCCAGCAGCCCCTCGACTAGTCTCTGGGAGCAGTTCTTC
CDR3aa: CASSPSTSLWEQFF

j_gene: TRBJ1-3
abundance: many
v_gene: TRBV3-1
d_gene: NA
CDR3nt: TGTGCCAGCAGATTCAAGGGTGGAAACACCATATATTTT
CDR3aa: CASRFKGGNTIYF

j_gene: TRBJ2-7
abundance: many
v_gene: TRBV6-5
d_gene: NA
CDR3nt: TGTGCCAGCAGTTACTCGGCCGGGTACGAGCAGTACTTC
CDR3aa: CASSYSAGYEQYF

j_gene: TRBJ2-1
abundance: NA
v_gene: TRBV19
d_gene: NA
CDR3nt: TGTGCCAGTCACGACATATACAATGAGCAGTTCTTC
CDR3aa: CASHDIYNEQFF

j_gene: TRBJ2-7
abundance: many
v_gene: TRBV24-1
d_gene: NA
CDR3nt: TGTGCCACCAGTGACCCCCCCGAGCAGTACTTC
CDR3aa: CATSDPPEQYF

j_gene: TRBJ1-6
abundance: NA
v_gene: TRBV6-2/TRBV6-3
d_gene: NA
CDR3nt: TGTGCCAGCAGTTACAAGCGGGCTGCCTATAATTCACCCCTCCACTTT
CDR3aa: CASSYKRAAYNSPLHF

j_gene: TRBJ2-5
abundance: many
v_gene: TRBV11-2
d_gene: TRBD2
CDR3nt: TGTGCCAGCAGCCCAACAACGCTAGCGGGAATAGGGGGTAAAGAGACCCAGTACTTC
CDR3aa: CASSPTTLAGIGGKETQYF

j_gene: TRBJ2-5
abundance: many
v_gene: TRBV11-2
d_gene: NA
CDR3nt: TGTGCCAGCAGCTTAGTAGGACAGACGGAGACCCAGTACTTC
CDR3aa: CASSLVGQTETQYF

j_gene: TRBJ2-1
abundance: NA
v_gene: TRBV12-3/TRBV12-4
d_gene: TRBD2
CDR3nt: TGTGCCAGCAGGCTAGGACTAGCGGGAGTGTATGAGCAGTTCTTC
CDR3aa: CASRLGLAGVYEQFF

j_gene: TRBJ1-3
abundance: NA
v_gene: TRBV19
d_gene: NA
CDR3nt: TGTGCCAGTAGTGACTCCGGACGGGGCCCGGGAAACACCATATATTTT
CDR3aa: CASSDSGRGPGNTIYF

j_gene: TRBJ1-1
abundance: NA
v_gene: TRBV20-1
d_gene: NA
CDR3nt: TGCAGCCTGAGGGAGTGGGGGCTGGAAGCTTTCTTT
CDR3aa: CSLREWGLEAFF

j_gene: TRBJ1-5
abundance: many
v_gene: TRBV7-9
d_gene: TRBD1
CDR3nt: TGTGCCAGCAGCCCGGAGACAGGGGGCGGGGGTCAGCCCCAGCATTTT
CDR3aa: CASSPETGGGGQPQHF

j_gene: TRBJ2-1
abundance: NA
v_gene: TRBV6-1
d_gene: TRBD2
CDR3nt: TGTGCCAGCAAGCCTAGCGGGAATGATGAGCAGTTCTTC
CDR3aa: CASKPSGNDEQFF

j_gene: TRBJ2-2
abundance: NA
v_gene: TRBV6-9
d_gene: NA
CDR3nt: TGTGCCAGCAGTTCCCCCAGGACTAACACCCGGGAGCTGTTTTTT
CDR3aa: CASSSPRTNTRELFF

j_gene: TRBJ2-7
abundance: NA
v_gene: TRBV20-1
d_gene: NA
CDR3nt: TGCAGTGCTAGTACAGCGGGCCAGCAGTACTTC
CDR3aa: CSASTAGQQYF

j_gene: TRBJ2-7
abundance: many
v_gene: TRBV7-2
d_gene: TRBD1
CDR3nt: TGTGCCAGCAGCTTAGGACTACCCGGTGGCAGGGGGTACGAGCAGTACTTC
CDR3aa: CASSLGLPGGRGYEQYF

j_gene: TRBJ1-1
abundance: few
v_gene: TRBV28
d_gene: TRBD1
CDR3nt: TGTGCCAGCAGCCTCACAGGGGGCGCGGGCACTGAAGCTTTCTTT
CDR3aa: CASSLTGGAGTEAFF

j_gene: TRBJ2-1
abundance: many
v_gene: TRBV20-1
d_gene: TRBD2
CDR3nt: TGCAGTGCTAGTAACGGGAGGGCCTACAATGAGCAGTTCTTC
CDR3aa: CSASNGRAYNEQFF

j_gene: TRBJ1-2
abundance: many
v_gene: TRBV10-3
d_gene: NA
CDR3nt: TGTGCCATCAAGGCGGGCAGAGCCTATGGCTACACCTTC
CDR3aa: CAIKAGRAYGYTF

j_gene: TRBJ2-7
abundance: many
v_gene: TRBV11-1
d_gene: NA
CDR3nt: TGTGCCAGCAGCTTAAGGGGGAGGACCTCCTACGAGCAGTACTTC
CDR3aa: CASSLRGRTSYEQYF

j_gene: TRBJ2-7
abundance: few
v_gene: TRBV6-1
d_gene: NA
CDR3nt: TGTGCCGGCTCATTCTTTCAGTGGTACGAGCAGTACTTC
CDR3aa: CAGSFFQWYEQYF

j_gene: TRBJ1-5
abundance: many
v_gene: TRBV7-2
d_gene: TRBD1
CDR3nt: TGTGCCAGCAGCCTACGGACAGGGAGCAATCAGCCCCAGCATTTT
CDR3aa: CASSLRTGSNQPQHF

j_gene: TRBJ2-1
abundance: NA
v_gene: TRBV6-1
d_gene: TRBD2
CDR3nt: TGTGCCAGCAGCCCAAATAGGACTAGCGGGAGGTGGTATGAGCAGTTCTTC
CDR3aa: CASSPNRTSGRWYEQFF

j_gene: TRBJ1-1
abundance: NA
v_gene: TRBV6-1
d_gene: TRBD1
CDR3nt: TGTGCCAGCAGTGAACGGGACAGGGCGAACACTGAAGCTTTCTTT
CDR3aa: CASSERDRANTEAFF

j_gene: TRBJ1-2
abundance: many
v_gene: TRBV12-3/TRBV12-4
d_gene: NA
CDR3nt: TGTGCCAGCAGCCCAACGAGGACAGCATCATATGGCTACACCTTC
CDR3aa: CASSPTRTASYGYTF

j_gene: TRBJ2-7
abundance: many
v_gene: TRBV2
d_gene: NA
CDR3nt: TGTGCCAGCAGTGAAGCGGGGACGGTTATAGCGACTACCTACGAGCAGTACTTC
CDR3aa: CASSEAGTVIATTYEQYF

j_gene: TRBJ2-7
abundance: NA
v_gene: TRBV6-5
d_gene: NA
CDR3nt: TGTGCCAGCAGTTACTCGAGTATCGACTACGAGCAGTACTTC
CDR3aa: CASSYSSIDYEQYF

j_gene: TRBJ2-7
abundance: many
v_gene: TRBV9
d_gene: TRBD2
CDR3nt: TGTGCCAGCAGCGTAGGGAGCGGGAGAGTGTACGAGCAGTACTTC
CDR3aa: CASSVGSGRVYEQYF

j_gene: TRBJ2-3
abundance: once
v_gene: TRBV2
d_gene: TRBD2
CDR3nt: TGTGCCAGCAGTGTGAGACTAGCGGGAGAGGGGGCACCAGGGTCGGATACGCAGTATTTT
CDR3aa: CASSVRLAGEGAPGSDTQYF

j_gene: TRBJ2-1
abundance: many
v_gene: TRBV5-1
d_gene: NA
CDR3nt: TGCGCCAGCAGCCTCGGCGGCGGGACGGGAACCAATGAGCAGTTCTTC
CDR3aa: CASSLGGGTGTNEQFF

j_gene: TRBJ2-1
abundance: NA
v_gene: TRBV10-3
d_gene: NA
CDR3nt: TGTGCCATCAGTTTCAGCGACCAAACCAACAATGAGCAGTTCTTC
CDR3aa: CAISFSDQTNNEQFF

j_gene: TRBJ2-1
abundance: many
v_gene: TRBV11-2
d_gene: NA
CDR3nt: TGTGCCAGCAGCTTGTTAGCGACCAGCTCCTACAATGAGCAGTTCTTC
CDR3aa: CASSLLATSSYNEQFF

j_gene: TRBJ2-5
abundance: many
v_gene: TRBV20-1
d_gene: TRBD1
CDR3nt: TGCAGTGCTGGAGGACAGGATCAAGAGACCCAGTACTTC
CDR3aa: CSAGGQDQETQYF

j_gene: TRBJ2-5
abundance: NA
v_gene: TRBV19
d_gene: TRBD2
CDR3nt: TGTGCCAGTAGTATTAGTCCGGGACTAGCGGGAGACAGGGAGACCCAGTACTTC
CDR3aa: CASSISPGLAGDRETQYF

j_gene: TRBJ2-4
abundance: many
v_gene: TRBV12-3/TRBV12-4
d_gene: TRBD1
CDR3nt: TGTGCCAGCAGTGTTGACAGGGGGAACATTCAGTACTTC
CDR3aa: CASSVDRGNIQYF